This T cell receptor beta chain derives from a study of OX40 agonist ivuxolimab in advanced cancers. Study overall: Patients got intravenous ivuxolimab at 0.01 to 10 mg/kg every 2 weeks. Patients treated during dose escalation were battling hepatocellular carcinoma, melanoma, renal cell or head and neck cancer.

It was autoimmune disease history or systemic immunosuppression that excluded patients. About this clone itself: Other DNA sequences in the same sample also yield this CDR3.

Trimming pared 8 bases from V and 4 bases from J, leaving 12 bases between. Looked up from germline, CDR1 is MNHEY and CDR2 is SMNVEV (reference sequence). The length of the CDR3 is 12 residues. The assay was immunoSEQ multiplex PCR, and TCRdb's table has in-frame clones only and misses some. Among about 64,000 clones listed, 85% to 90% were seen once. Sequencing was performed on CD4+ or CD8+ T cells sorted from blood, taken in a trial of the OX40 agonist ivuxolimab. The chain is built from TRBV27 and TRBJ2-7; maybe TRBD2 (6 bases). This TCR derives from an adult with an advanced solid tumor such as melanoma, head and neck, liver or kidney cancer. The CDR3 DNA reads as TGTGCCAGCGGGGCGGGACCATACGAGCAGTACTTC. Its translation: CASGAGPYEQYF.